These 5 T cell receptor beta chains share one sample of origin, sequenced in a study of shared clonotypes between healthy human individuals. Profiling relied on immunoSEQ multiplex PCR, and the TCRdb table lists in-frame clones only, not all of them. The sample lists about 2 million clones; just under 95% were seen once. Naive-designated CD8 cells lacked CD45RO, were positively enriched for CCR7, and omitted terminally differentiated effector memory CD45RA+ cells. Sequencing used naive CD8+ T cells sorted from blood. These receptors originate from a man between 18 and 29 years old in good health.

This clone was counted once. This chain uses TRBV5-1 with TRBJ1-1; no definite D call. The CDR3 is 15 amino acids. CDR1 is SGHRS and CDR2 is YFSETQ in the germline V gene. The V gene lost 4 bases and the J gene lost 3 bases, with 16 bases spanning the gap. As DNA, the CDR3 is TGCGCCAGCAGCGAGACACAACACCCGGACACTGAAGCTTTCTTT. Translating it yields CASSETQHPDTEAFF.

The table lists this clone with a count of one. V gene TRBV6-5 combines with J gene TRBJ1-1; D remains unclear. V was pared by 1 base and J by 2 bases, with 11 bases between. The CDR3 loop spans 15 amino acids. The germline gives CDR1 MNHEY, CDR2 SVGAGI. DNA of the CDR3: TGTGCCAGCAGTTACTTTAATGGTGCCAACACTGAAGCTTTCTTT. This gives the protein CASSYFNGANTEAFF.

V usage is TRBV27 and J usage is TRBJ2-1; D gene ambiguous. The CDR3 is 14 residues long. The germline V and J ends were trimmed by 4 bases and 0 bases, with 7 bases remaining between them. Per germline, CDR1 MNHEY and CDR2 SMNVEV (reference sequence). This CDR3 reads CASSWASSYNEQFF. The CDR3 DNA follows: TGTGCCAGCAGTTGGGCTAGCTCCTACAATGAGCAGTTCTTC.

The DNA for the CDR3 is TGTGCCAGTAGTATAGGCCCTGGTGGTTCCTACGAGCAGTACTTC. This sequence encodes CASSIGPGGSYEQYF. The rearrangement uses TRBV19 and TRBJ2-7; D call uncertain. The V end was cut by 1 base, the J end by 1 base, with 11 bases between. From germline, CDR1 is LNHDA and CDR2 SQIVND (reference sequence). There are 15 residues in the CDR3.

The chain has TRBV9 and TRBJ1-1, with D tentatively TRBD1 (6 bases). Germline V gene lookup returns CDR1 SGDLS and CDR2 YYNGEE. V was clipped by 4 bases and J by 8 bases, with 15 bases between them. The CDR3 extends over 13 amino acids. The CDR3 bases are TGTGCCAGCAGCAGAGAAGGGGGGTTAGAAGCTTTCTTT. It specifies CASSREGGLEAFF.